This paragraph covers one TCR beta chain sequence. As yet, its antigen is unknown. Every isolated RNA sample was fully reverse transcribed, so sequencing captured expressed TCRB transcripts. Method: immunoSEQ multiplex PCR; TCRdb's copy keeps in-frame clones and lacks some. The profile covers around 280,000 clones, with about 8% appearing a single time and roughly 1% taken by the ten largest. These data come from a study of beta chain features in type 1 diabetes. Findings and limits, study-wide: A greater similarity of naive, central memory and Treg TCRB repertoires was seen among patients than among healthy donors. Fewer insertions but more deletions were seen at VDJ junctions in type 1 diabetes patients. Among patients with Type 1 diabetes, TCRB CDR3s were moderately but significantly shorter in every one of the four CD4+ subsets.

The material sequenced was central memory CD4+ T cells from blood. This TCR came from a woman between 18 and 29 years old in good health.

CDR3 sequence reads: CAWKQPETQYF. The CDR3 region has the DNA TGTGCCTGGAAACAACCAGAGACCCAGTACTTC. The chain is built from TRBV30 and TRBJ2-5; D not resolved. Germline CDR1 GTSNPN, CDR2 SVGIG (reference sequence). CDR3 size: 11 residues. Trimming took off 4 bases at V and 4 bases at J, with 7 bases between the two ends.